This TCR beta chain was observed in a study of low-dose radiotherapy and immunotherapy resistance in tumors (dated by TCRdb to between 2021 and 2024). Study-wide context: Patients in Cohort 1 were given 0.5 Gy per fraction every 2 weeks, and the prescribed total PTV dose was 6.5 Gy. In Cohort 2, 1 Gy per fraction was delivered every two weeks, for a total of 13 Gy over 26 weeks. Patients were given nivolumab as a 240 mg flat dose every two weeks and ipilimumab at 1 mg/kg every six weeks, with both drugs delivered intravenously. Intravenous cyclophosphamide at 200 mg/m2 was administered every two weeks, one day ahead of each radiation and immunotherapy administration. Patients took aspirin 300 mg orally once daily for four cycles, starting on cycle 1 day 1. No randomization into treatment groups was done for the people taking part in the trial. Eight patients were included in the translational analysis: three from the first dose cohort and the first five from the second dose cohort.

Donors were enrolled in RACIN, a single-arm phase I dose-escalation trial combining nivolumab, ipilimumab, aspirin, low-dose cyclophosphamide and low-dose radiotherapy. Eligible patients had advanced, TIL-negative solid tumors. About this clonotype itself: It lacks a known antigen. No much larger clone is present one base from it, and per-base qualities are unavailable.

Superscript III and a set of TRAV- and TRBV-specific primers were used to synthesize first-strand cDNA, so that both TCRalpha and TCRbeta chains were covered. TCRs were amplified with Phusion for around 20 PCR cycles, with a constant-region primer paired with the adapter attached to the V primers. The isolated mRNA was amplified using the MessageAmp II aRNA Amplification Kit, with in vitro transcription performed for approximately 16 hours at 37 degrees C. mRNA for TCR sequencing was isolated with the Dynabeads mRNA DIRECT Purification Kit. A second approximately 25-cycle Phusion PCR added indexed Illumina adapters, and products were purified with AMPure XP beads. Regarding the original processing steps: Using custom Perl scripts, TCR sequences that encoded the same protein were pooled, out-of-frame sequences were dropped, and the abundance of each clonotype was calculated. Any TCR sequence supported by only a single read was excluded from analysis. The metrics used to describe the repertoires included Shannon entropy, Gini index, clonality, richness, and the frequency of TCRs shared between repertoires. TCRdb applied fastp at Q25 and MiXCR to the public reads, then kept only in-frame beta chains. Here each entry gathers all rows of one CDR3 protein and keeps the most common genes and DNA. TCRdb, not the original authors, processed these V and J calls. The sample table contains 11,000 to 15,000 distinct CDR3 sequences; only one count was recorded for 75% of them. The top ten clones comprise less than 6% of the sample.

V and J are trimmed by 3 bases and 6 bases, and the gene matches miss 10 bases of the junction. The germline V gene (reference sequence) supplies CDR1 GTSNPN and CDR2 SVGIG. The cysteine opens and the phenylalanine closes a CDR3 of 15 amino acids. Of all the DNA, just the CDR3 is kept, 45 bases in frame from base 1. Here the chain combines TRBV30 and TRBJ2-2; TRBD1 fits 7 bases in the junction. The receptor's source is a human donor with advanced metastatic prostate, ovarian, gallbladder or colorectal cancer (not recorded which). This table probably holds off-target reads from a library built for another chain. The encoded CDR3 is CAWSPWTGTAGELFF. The nucleotide sequence is given as TGTGCCTGGAGCCCATGGACTGGGACAGCCGGGGAGCTGTTTTTT.